Detailed here is one TCR beta chain. The antigen remains unidentified. This sample is part of a study of T-cell memory formation after mild COVID-19. Whole-study findings and limits: The second-wave clones peaking on day 37 were not confirmed as SARS-CoV-2-specific. Contracting clones localized mainly to CM and EM when CD4+ and mainly to EMRA when CD8+.

TCRdb redid the calling of the 5' RACE reads with MiXCR, one entry per CDR3 protein. The table shows 180,000 or so distinct CDR3 sequences, with around 10% occurring only once. This CDR3 has 12 residues. Per the germline V gene, CDR1 is DFQATT and CDR2 is SNEGSKA (reference sequence). Trimming at V came to 5 bases and at J to 6 bases, leaving 5 bases not matched to a gene. This chain joins TRBV20-1 and TRBJ1-2; 8 bases line up with TRBD1. The origin of this receptor is a man younger than 35 who had mild COVID-19 (a few samples of this study predate the infection). Cell type and time point are not known. Sequencing input: PBMCs or a T cell subset sorted from them (not recorded which). This CDR3 is CSAPDRAHGYTF. DNA for the CDR3: TGCAGTGCTCCGGACAGGGCTCATGGCTACACCTTC.